The rows below give T cell receptor beta chains drawn from one sample of a study of human T cells and chemical hapten exposure. TCRdb ran MiXCR on the RACE reads and lists one entry per CDR3 protein. The table lists some 87,000 distinct CDR3 sequences, 10% of them singletons. The sample was whole blood, taken in connection with sensitization to the hapten diphenylcyclopropenone (DPC). These TCRs come from a woman between 50 and 59 years old with alopecia areata. Some clones in this sample may be carry-over from other donors' samples. Both conserved end residues are part of each CDR3. A D gene is named only where the DNA matches it firmly. For some rows the clone size is stated as once, few or many, or as a class when expanded; others skip it.

TRBV7-3	TRBD2	TRBJ2-7	few	TGTGCCAGCAGCTTAATCGGCGGGAGGCACGAGCAGTACTTC	CASSLIGGRHEQYF
TRBV12-3/TRBV12-4	NA	TRBJ2-2	few	TGTGCCAGCAGTTTCGGCGGGGAGCTGTTTTTT	CASSFGGELFF
TRBV4-1	TRBD1	TRBJ2-1	few	TGCGCCAGCAGCCGAAGGACAGGGGCGGACAATGAGCAGTTCTTC	CASSRRTGADNEQFF
TRBV4-1	NA	TRBJ2-5	many	TGCGCCAGCAGCGATTCCGAGGCGAAAGAGACCCAGTACTTC	CASSDSEAKETQYF
TRBV4-2	TRBD1	TRBJ2-7	many	TGTGCCAGCAGCCATCGAAGGGGACAGGGGTACGAGCAGTACTTC	CASSHRRGQGYEQYF
TRBV21-1	NA	TRBJ1-6	NA	TGTGCCAGCAGCACCCCGGGACAGACGAGCTCCTATAATTCACCCCTCCACTTT	CASSTPGQTSSYNSPLHF
TRBV18	NA	TRBJ2-2	many	TGTGCCAGCTCACCACTGAGACAGGCCTCCACCGGGGAGCTGTTTTTT	CASSPLRQASTGELFF
TRBV19	TRBD2	TRBJ2-3	many	TGTGCCAGTAGTTCCTCTAGCGGGAGCCTGGATACGCAGTATTTT	CASSSSSGSLDTQYF
TRBV6-8	NA	TRBJ2-1	few	TGTGCCAGCAGGGGGGACGCTCAGCAGTTCTTC	CASRGDAQQFF
TRBV29-1	NA	TRBJ1-6	NA	TGCAGCGTTGATGGGACTGCGAGCTCCTATAATTCACCCCTCCACTTT	CSVDGTASSYNSPLHF
TRBV2	NA	TRBJ2-1	many	TGTGCCAGCAGTGAGACGGGTGAGCAGTTCTTC	CASSETGEQFF
TRBV20-1	NA	TRBJ2-3	many	TGCAGTGCTAGCGGGAAAGGCACAGATACGCAGTATTTT	CSASGKGTDTQYF
TRBV29-1	NA	TRBJ2-5	few	TGCAGCGTTGAATCGGGGACCCAGTACTTC	CSVESGTQYF
TRBV11-2	NA	TRBJ2-2	many	TGTGCCAGCAGCTTAGACCTTTTGACCGGGGAGCTGTTTTTT	CASSLDLLTGELFF
TRBV5-6	NA	TRBJ2-7	NA	TGTGCCAGCCTGAGGGGATTTAGCTCCTACGAGCAGTACTTC	CASLRGFSSYEQYF
TRBV29-1	NA	TRBJ2-4	NA	TGCAGCGTTGGGGAGAGTGGAAACATTCAGTACTTC	CSVGESGNIQYF
TRBV29-1	NA	TRBJ2-1	NA	TGCAGCGTTGACTCAGGGGGAGGGCGTTGGGACAATGAGCAGTTCTTC	CSVDSGGGRWDNEQFF
TRBV4-3	NA	TRBJ2-3	few	TGCGCCAGCAGCCGCCGGGCCGTCCGAGGCACAGATACGCAGTATTTT	CASSRRAVRGTDTQYF
TRBV20-1	NA	TRBJ2-7	NA	TGCAGTGCGTGGGACCGAGAGAGGATCCACTCCTACGAGCAGTACTTC	CSAWDRERIHSYEQYF
TRBV5-1	TRBD2	TRBJ2-7	few	TGCGCCAGCAGCGTAGCGGGAGTCTACGAGCAGTACTTC	CASSVAGVYEQYF
TRBV20-1	TRBD1	TRBJ2-7	NA	TGCAGTGCTAGCCCCGGGACAGGGGGCGTCGAGCAGTACTTC	CSASPGTGGVEQYF
TRBV5-1	NA	TRBJ1-2	few	TGCGCCAGCAGCACGGCGGCAGAGGCTAACTATGGCTACACCTTC	CASSTAAEANYGYTF
TRBV2	NA	TRBJ1-3	few	TGTGCCAGCAGCTCATTACTCTCTGGAAACACCATATATTTT	CASSSLLSGNTIYF
TRBV11-2	NA	TRBJ1-2	many	TGTGCCAGCAGCTTAGGAAGCTATGGCTACACCTTC	CASSLGSYGYTF
TRBV18	TRBD2	TRBJ2-5	NA	TGTGCCAGCTCACCAAGCCTAGCGGGGGAGACCCAGTACTTC	CASSPSLAGETQYF
TRBV11-3	NA	TRBJ2-5	many	TGTGCCAGCAGCCCCCTGATTAGGGGCGGAGAGACCCAGTACTTC	CASSPLIRGGETQYF
TRBV14	TRBD2	TRBJ2-3	few	TGTGCCAGCAGCCAAGATCGAGGACTAGCGGCCACAGATACGCAGTATTTT	CASSQDRGLAATDTQYF
TRBV20-1	NA	TRBJ1-5	NA	TGCAGTGCTAGTATGATTGGGGGTCTGGGCAATCAGCCCCAGCATTTT	CSASMIGGLGNQPQHF
TRBV25-1	TRBD1	TRBJ2-3	few	TGTGCCAGCGGACAGGGTACAGATACGCAGTATTTT	CASGQGTDTQYF
TRBV7-6	TRBD1	TRBJ2-5	NA	TGTGCCAGCAGCCGTCGGGACAGGCCCCAAGAGACCCAGTACTTC	CASSRRDRPQETQYF
TRBV29-1	NA	TRBJ1-2	NA	TGCAGCGGGGACACAGGAAACTATGGCTACACCTTC	CSGDTGNYGYTF
TRBV20-1	TRBD1	TRBJ1-6	NA	TGCAGTGCTAGAGACTCCCCGACAGGGTGGAATTCACCCCTCCACTTT	CSARDSPTGWNSPLHF
TRBV12-3/TRBV12-4	TRBD2	TRBJ2-1	many	TGTGCCAGCTCTAGACTAGCGGGAGTCAATGAGCAGTTCTTC	CASSRLAGVNEQFF
TRBV15	TRBD1	TRBJ2-7	few	TGTGCCACCAGCAGAGATCGAACAGGGGTCTACGAGCAGTACTTC	CATSRDRTGVYEQYF
TRBV28	NA	TRBJ2-1	many	TGTGCCAGCAGTTTACGAGGGTACAATGAGCAGTTCTTC	CASSLRGYNEQFF
TRBV20-1	NA	TRBJ2-1	NA	TGCAGTGCTAGAGACAGACTAACTTCCTACAATGAGCAGTTCTTC	CSARDRLTSYNEQFF
TRBV19	NA	TRBJ2-7	few	TGTGCCAGTAGTATAGTTGGCAGGGTGAGTGGCGAGCAGTACTTC	CASSIVGRVSGEQYF
TRBV10-3	NA	TRBJ2-3	few	TGTGCCATCAGGAGTAGCGGAGATAGCACAGATACGCAGTATTTT	CAIRSSGDSTDTQYF
TRBV3-1	NA	TRBJ2-7	NA	TGTGCCAGCTGCCAAGTGGGTCACGAGCAGTACTTC	CASCQVGHEQYF
TRBV6-6	NA	TRBJ1-4	many	TGTGCCAGCAGTTACTCAAGGGATAATGAAAAACTGTTTTTT	CASSYSRDNEKLFF
TRBV5-6	TRBD2	TRBJ2-7	many	TGTGCCAGCAGCTTGGGGGCGGGAGGGCCCTACGAGCAGTACTTC	CASSLGAGGPYEQYF